These T cell receptor beta chains were read from a single sample in a study of T-cell memory formation after mild COVID-19. One entry per CDR3 protein, called by TCRdb with MiXCR from the 5' RACE reads. The table has about 260,000 distinct CDR3 sequences, 16% seen once. Sequencing was done on a sample of PBMCs or a T cell subset sorted from them (not recorded which). Receptor source: a man younger than 35 who had mild COVID-19 (a few samples of this study predate the infection). Cell type and time point are not known. Each CDR3 is given with its conserved first and last residue. Fields, in order: clone size, J gene, D gene, V gene, CDR3 length, CDR3 protein, CDR3 DNA. D genes are given only for firm matches. Some rows have no size entry. The others give once, few or many, or a class for an expanded clone.

clone size: .
J gene: TRBJ1-1
D gene: TRBD1
V gene: TRBV5-1
CDR3 length: 15
CDR3 protein: CASSLMGQGFTEAFF
CDR3 DNA: TGCGCCAGCAGCTTGATGGGACAGGGGTTTACTGAAGCTTTCTTT

clone size: few
J gene: TRBJ2-7
D gene: TRBD1
V gene: TRBV6-6
CDR3 length: 13
CDR3 protein: CASSTGTGVEQYF
CDR3 DNA: TGTGCCAGCAGCACGGGGACAGGGGTCGAGCAGTACTTC

clone size: many
J gene: TRBJ2-3
D gene: .
V gene: TRBV12-3/TRBV12-4
CDR3 length: 16
CDR3 protein: CASSAPRGGVTDTQYF
CDR3 DNA: TGTGCCAGCAGTGCCCCGAGGGGGGGGGTCACAGATACGCAGTATTTT

clone size: .
J gene: TRBJ2-1
D gene: TRBD2
V gene: TRBV7-8
CDR3 length: 14
CDR3 protein: CASGTSGGYNEQFF
CDR3 DNA: TGTGCCAGCGGGACTAGCGGGGGGTACAATGAGCAGTTCTTC

clone size: .
J gene: TRBJ1-1
D gene: .
V gene: TRBV2
CDR3 length: 11
CDR3 protein: CASTRTLEAFF
CDR3 DNA: TGTGCCAGCACTCGGACTCTAGAAGCTTTCTTT

clone size: many
J gene: TRBJ2-2
D gene: .
V gene: TRBV7-2
CDR3 length: 14
CDR3 protein: CASSSRLYTGELFF
CDR3 DNA: TGTGCCAGCAGCTCCCGACTGTACACCGGGGAGCTGTTTTTT

clone size: many
J gene: TRBJ1-6
D gene: .
V gene: TRBV11-2
CDR3 length: 14
CDR3 protein: CASSLPVYNSPLHF
CDR3 DNA: TGTGCCAGCAGCTTACCAGTTTATAATTCACCCCTCCACTTT

clone size: .
J gene: TRBJ1-1
D gene: TRBD1
V gene: TRBV6-2/TRBV6-3
CDR3 length: 15
CDR3 protein: CASRADRGWYTEAFF
CDR3 DNA: TGTGCCAGCAGAGCCGACAGGGGGTGGTACACTGAAGCTTTCTTT

clone size: .
J gene: TRBJ1-5
D gene: .
V gene: TRBV4-3
CDR3 length: 15
CDR3 protein: CASSQEWLSNQPQHF
CDR3 DNA: TGCGCCAGCAGCCAAGAGTGGCTGTCAAATCAGCCCCAGCATTTT

clone size: few
J gene: TRBJ2-7
D gene: .
V gene: TRBV12-3/TRBV12-4
CDR3 length: 16
CDR3 protein: CASSLNGRGISDEQYF
CDR3 DNA: TGTGCCAGCAGTTTGAATGGCAGGGGTATATCCGACGAGCAGTACTTC

clone size: many
J gene: TRBJ1-1
D gene: .
V gene: TRBV12-3/TRBV12-4
CDR3 length: 15
CDR3 protein: CASRANMAEQGEAFF
CDR3 DNA: TGTGCCAGCAGGGCCAATATGGCTGAACAAGGTGAAGCTTTCTTT

clone size: few
J gene: TRBJ1-1
D gene: TRBD1
V gene: TRBV20-1
CDR3 length: 12
CDR3 protein: CSAEGANTEAFF
CDR3 DNA: TGCAGTGCTGAGGGGGCCAACACTGAAGCTTTCTTT

clone size: few
J gene: TRBJ2-6
D gene: TRBD2
V gene: TRBV28
CDR3 length: 18
CDR3 protein: CSSRTPPGGDSGANVLTF
CDR3 DNA: TGTTCCAGCAGAACCCCTCCTGGGGGGGATTCTGGGGCCAACGTCCTGACTTTC

clone size: many
J gene: TRBJ2-1
D gene: .
V gene: TRBV7-9
CDR3 length: 13
CDR3 protein: CASRREEGNEQFF
CDR3 DNA: TGTGCCAGCCGCAGGGAGGAGGGCAATGAGCAGTTCTTC

clone size: .
J gene: TRBJ1-5
D gene: .
V gene: TRBV12-3/TRBV12-4
CDR3 length: 14
CDR3 protein: CASSLGGGWQPQHF
CDR3 DNA: TGTGCCAGCAGTTTAGGGGGGGGCTGGCAGCCCCAGCATTTT

clone size: few
J gene: TRBJ2-3
D gene: .
V gene: TRBV5-1
CDR3 length: 15
CDR3 protein: CASSDRQALTDTQYF
CDR3 DNA: TGCGCCAGCAGCGATCGACAGGCCCTAACAGATACGCAGTATTTT

clone size: .
J gene: TRBJ1-3
D gene: .
V gene: TRBV25-1
CDR3 length: 14
CDR3 protein: CASSEWISGNTIYF
CDR3 DNA: TGTGCCAGCAGTGAATGGATCTCTGGAAACACCATATATTTT

clone size: many
J gene: TRBJ2-3
D gene: .
V gene: TRBV4-3
CDR3 length: 14
CDR3 protein: CASSQEVTTDTQYF
CDR3 DNA: TGCGCCAGCAGCCAAGAAGTCACCACAGATACGCAGTATTTT

clone size: few
J gene: TRBJ2-1
D gene: TRBD1
V gene: TRBV4-1
CDR3 length: 15
CDR3 protein: CASSHRTGAMNEQFF
CDR3 DNA: TGCGCCAGCAGTCATAGGACAGGGGCTATGAATGAGCAGTTCTTC

clone size: .
J gene: TRBJ2-5
D gene: TRBD2
V gene: TRBV23-1
CDR3 length: 14
CDR3 protein: CASSQSRGGETQYF
CDR3 DNA: TGCGCCAGCAGTCAATCCCGCGGGGGGGAGACCCAGTACTTC

clone size: few
J gene: TRBJ2-1
D gene: .
V gene: TRBV6-6
CDR3 length: 14
CDR3 protein: CASSSRQWGNEQFF
CDR3 DNA: TGTGCCAGCAGCTCCAGACAGTGGGGCAATGAGCAGTTCTTC

clone size: .
J gene: TRBJ2-7
D gene: .
V gene: TRBV3-1
CDR3 length: 15
CDR3 protein: CASSQTGRVLREQYF
CDR3 DNA: TGTGCCAGCAGCCAGACGGGACGTGTTCTGAGGGAGCAGTACTTC

clone size: .
J gene: TRBJ1-5
D gene: .
V gene: TRBV6-2/TRBV6-3
CDR3 length: 14
CDR3 protein: CASSRVQTNQPQHF
CDR3 DNA: TGTGCCAGCAGTAGGGTACAGACCAATCAGCCCCAGCATTTT

clone size: .
J gene: TRBJ2-3
D gene: .
V gene: TRBV20-1
CDR3 length: 14
CDR3 protein: CSAIPGRGTDTQYF
CDR3 DNA: TGCAGTGCCATTCCCGGCCGCGGGACAGATACGCAGTATTTT

clone size: .
J gene: TRBJ2-7
D gene: .
V gene: TRBV27
CDR3 length: 12
CDR3 protein: CASSSAQREQYF
CDR3 DNA: TGTGCCAGCAGTTCGGCCCAGCGCGAGCAGTACTTC

clone size: few
J gene: TRBJ1-1
D gene: .
V gene: TRBV21-1
CDR3 length: 16
CDR3 protein: CASSTGVGTANTEAFF
CDR3 DNA: TGTGCCAGCAGCACTGGGGTCGGGACAGCGAACACTGAAGCTTTCTTT

clone size: .
J gene: TRBJ2-7
D gene: .
V gene: TRBV7-2
CDR3 length: 15
CDR3 protein: CASSLDRTSSFEQYF
CDR3 DNA: TGTGCCAGCAGCTTAGACAGGACCTCGTCCTTCGAGCAGTACTTC